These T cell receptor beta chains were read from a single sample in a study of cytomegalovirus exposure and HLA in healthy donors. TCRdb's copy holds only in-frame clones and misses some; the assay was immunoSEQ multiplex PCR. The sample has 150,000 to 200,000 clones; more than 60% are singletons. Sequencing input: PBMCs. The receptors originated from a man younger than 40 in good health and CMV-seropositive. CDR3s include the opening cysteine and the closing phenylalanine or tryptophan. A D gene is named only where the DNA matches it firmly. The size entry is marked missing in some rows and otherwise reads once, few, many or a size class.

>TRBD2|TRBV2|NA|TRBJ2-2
CASSERGVENTGELFF
TGTGCCAGCAGTGAACGGGGGGTGGAGAACACCGGGGAGCTGTTTTTT
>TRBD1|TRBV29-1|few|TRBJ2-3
CSGGQSTDTQYF
TGCAGCGGGGGACAGAGCACAGATACGCAGTATTTT
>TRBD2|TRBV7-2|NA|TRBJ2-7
CASSPLAGAGYEQYF
TGTGCCAGCAGCCCCCTAGCGGGGGCGGGGTACGAGCAGTACTTC
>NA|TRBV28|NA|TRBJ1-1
CASSPGGGTEAFF
TGTGCCAGCAGCCCAGGCGGGGGCACTGAAGCTTTCTTT
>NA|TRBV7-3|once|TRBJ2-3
CASTAGDTQYF
TGTGCCAGCACCGCGGGAGATACGCAGTATTTT
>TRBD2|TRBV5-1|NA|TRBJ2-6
CASSLGGTSGGSGANVLTF
TGCGCCAGCAGCTTGGGGGGGACTAGCGGGGGGTCTGGGGCCAACGTCCTGACTTTC
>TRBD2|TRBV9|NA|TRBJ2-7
CASSVAGTSAYEQYF
TGTGCCAGCAGCGTAGCAGGGACTAGCGCTTACGAGCAGTACTTC
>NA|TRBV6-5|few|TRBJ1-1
CASSWNQEGTEAFF
TGTGCCAGCAGTTGGAATCAAGAGGGCACTGAAGCTTTCTTT
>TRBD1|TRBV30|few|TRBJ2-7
CAWDVTGSSYEQYF
TGTGCCTGGGATGTGACAGGGAGCTCCTACGAGCAGTACTTC
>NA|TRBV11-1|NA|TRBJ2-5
CASSLAPDSQETQYF
TGTGCCAGCAGCTTAGCACCGGACAGTCAAGAGACCCAGTACTTC
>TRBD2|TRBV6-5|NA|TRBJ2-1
CASSYPAGEQFF
TGTGCCAGCAGTTACCCAGCGGGGGAGCAGTTCTTC
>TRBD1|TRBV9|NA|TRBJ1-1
CASSVEGGDRVTEAFF
TGTGCCAGCAGCGTAGAAGGAGGGGACAGGGTGACTGAAGCTTTCTTT
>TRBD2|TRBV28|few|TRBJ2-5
CASSLYVGTSGTLSEETQYF
TGTGCCAGCAGTTTATATGTAGGGACTAGCGGGACCTTAAGTGAAGAGACCCAGTACTTC
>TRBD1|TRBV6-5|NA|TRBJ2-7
CASSYSLDRGSEQYF
TGTGCCAGCAGTTACTCCTTGGACAGGGGGAGCGAGCAGTACTTC
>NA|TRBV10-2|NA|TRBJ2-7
CASSVARFSYEQYF
TGCGCCAGCAGTGTTGCGAGATTCTCCTACGAGCAGTACTTC
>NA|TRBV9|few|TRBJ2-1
CASSVAGAHGDEQFF
TGTGCCAGCAGCGTAGCGGGAGCCCATGGGGATGAGCAGTTCTTC
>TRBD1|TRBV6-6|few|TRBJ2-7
CASSFRDRSDEQYF
TGTGCCAGCAGTTTCCGGGACAGAAGCGACGAGCAGTACTTC
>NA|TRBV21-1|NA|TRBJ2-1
CASSTPGLGITYNEQFF
TGTGCCAGCAGCACACCGGGACTCGGAATCACTTACAATGAGCAGTTCTTC
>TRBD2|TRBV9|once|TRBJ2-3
CASSWGLAITDTQYF
TGTGCCAGCAGCTGGGGACTAGCTATCACAGATACGCAGTATTTT
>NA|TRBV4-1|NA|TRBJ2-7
CASSETGGDFYEQYF
TGCGCCAGCAGCGAGACAGGAGGCGACTTCTACGAGCAGTACTTC
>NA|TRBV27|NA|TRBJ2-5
CASSSNRGQETQYF
TGTGCCAGCAGCTCCAATAGGGGGCAAGAGACCCAGTACTTC
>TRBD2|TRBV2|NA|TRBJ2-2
CASSEGGRGDTGELFF
TGTGCCAGCAGTGAGGGGGGGAGAGGGGACACCGGGGAGCTGTTTTTT
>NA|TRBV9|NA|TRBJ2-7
CAQVYCSYEQYF
TGTGCCCAAGTTTACTGCTCCTACGAGCAGTACTTC
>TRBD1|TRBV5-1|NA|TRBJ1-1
CASSGTGTTEAFF
TGCGCCAGCAGCGGGACAGGTACCACTGAAGCTTTCTTT
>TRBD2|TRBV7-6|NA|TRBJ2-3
CASSPRLAPTLTDTQYF
TGTGCCAGCAGCCCCAGACTAGCGCCTACACTCACAGATACGCAGTATTTT
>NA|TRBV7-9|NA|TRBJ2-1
CASSRPALGATIYNEQFF
TGTGCCAGCAGCCGCCCCGCGTTGGGGGCAACAATCTACAATGAGCAGTTCTTC
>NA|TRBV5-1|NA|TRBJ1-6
CASSLGSDSPLHF
TGCGCCAGCAGCTTGGGGTCGGATTCACCCCTCCACTTT
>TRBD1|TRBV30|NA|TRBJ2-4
CAWSHGQGSKNIQYF
TGTGCCTGGAGCCACGGACAGGGCTCGAAAAACATTCAGTACTTC
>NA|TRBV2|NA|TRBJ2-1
CASSEESVLNYNEQFF
TGTGCCAGCAGTGAAGAGTCGGTCCTGAACTACAATGAGCAGTTCTTC
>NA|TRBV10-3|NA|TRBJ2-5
CAISEYNGETQYF
TGTGCCATCAGTGAATATAACGGGGAGACCCAGTACTTC
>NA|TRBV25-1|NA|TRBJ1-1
CASSEGGGNTEAFF
TGTGCCAGCAGTGAAGGGGGGGGGAACACTGAAGCTTTCTTT
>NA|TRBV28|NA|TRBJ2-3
CASSPGAPDTQYF
TGTGCCAGCAGCCCCGGAGCACCAGATACGCAGTATTTT
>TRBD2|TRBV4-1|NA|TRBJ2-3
CASSQRPFGAGEYTDTQYF
TGCGCCAGCAGCCAAAGGCCCTTCGGTGCGGGAGAATACACAGATACGCAGTATTTT
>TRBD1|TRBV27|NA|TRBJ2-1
CASSLGTGSSYNEQFF
TGTGCCAGCAGTTTAGGGACAGGGAGCTCCTACAATGAGCAGTTCTTC
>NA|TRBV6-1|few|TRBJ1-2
CASHTREVHGYTF
TGTGCCAGCCATACACGGGAAGTTCACGGCTACACCTTC
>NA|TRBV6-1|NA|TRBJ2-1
CASSAKKGGTYNEQFF
TGTGCCAGCAGTGCGAAAAAAGGAGGGACCTACAATGAGCAGTTCTTC
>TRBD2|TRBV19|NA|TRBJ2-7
CASSPGGGYSYEQYF
TGTGCCAGTAGTCCCGGGGGGGGGTATTCCTACGAGCAGTACTTC
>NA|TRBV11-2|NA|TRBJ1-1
CASSRWQGDSEAFF
TGTGCCAGCAGCCGATGGCAGGGTGATTCTGAAGCTTTCTTT
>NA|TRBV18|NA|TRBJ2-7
CASSPPVGEREQYF
TGTGCCAGCTCACCACCAGTCGGAGAACGGGAGCAGTACTTC
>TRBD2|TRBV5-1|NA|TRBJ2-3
CASSLGSGGLAGSDTQYF
TGCGCCAGCAGCTTGGGGAGTGGGGGACTAGCGGGCTCAGATACGCAGTATTTT
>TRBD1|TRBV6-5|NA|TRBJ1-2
CASSQWDRGIYGYTF
TGTGCCAGCAGTCAGTGGGACAGGGGTATCTATGGCTACACCTTC
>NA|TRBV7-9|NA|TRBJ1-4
CASLRGVSSSEKLFF
TGTGCCAGCCTTAGGGGTGTATCGTCAAGTGAAAAACTGTTTTTT
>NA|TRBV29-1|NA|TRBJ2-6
CSVEEGLSGANVLTF
TGCAGCGTTGAAGAGGGACTGTCCGGGGCCAACGTCCTGACTTTC
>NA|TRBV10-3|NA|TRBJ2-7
CAISSPRNTLTYEQYF
TGTGCCATCAGTTCCCCCCGCAACACGTTAACCTACGAGCAGTACTTC
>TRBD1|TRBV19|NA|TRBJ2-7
CASSRQGQGLSEQYF
TGTGCCAGTAGTAGGCAGGGACAGGGCCTTAGCGAGCAGTACTTC
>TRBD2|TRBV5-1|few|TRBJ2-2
CASSLSGPGRAGELFF
TGCGCCAGCAGCTTGTCGGGTCCAGGGAGGGCCGGGGAGCTGTTTTTT
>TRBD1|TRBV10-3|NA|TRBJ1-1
CAISVQGDREAFF
TGTGCCATCAGCGTACAGGGGGATAGGGAAGCTTTCTTT
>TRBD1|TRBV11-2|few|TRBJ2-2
CASSFRTGFTGELFF
TGTGCCAGCAGCTTCAGGACAGGATTCACCGGGGAGCTGTTTTTT
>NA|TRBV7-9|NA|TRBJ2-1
CASSREHEQFF
TGTGCCAGCAGTCGGGAGCATGAGCAGTTCTTC
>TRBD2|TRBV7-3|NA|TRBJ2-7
CASSSGTSERYEQYF
TGTGCCAGCAGCTCGGGGACTAGCGAGAGATACGAGCAGTACTTC
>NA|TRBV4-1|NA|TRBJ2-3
CASSQFPRTDTQYF
TGCGCCAGCAGCCAATTCCCGAGGACAGATACGCAGTATTTT
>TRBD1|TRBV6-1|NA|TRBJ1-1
CASRINRGPYTEAFF
TGTGCCAGCAGAATCAACAGGGGGCCATACACTGAAGCTTTCTTT